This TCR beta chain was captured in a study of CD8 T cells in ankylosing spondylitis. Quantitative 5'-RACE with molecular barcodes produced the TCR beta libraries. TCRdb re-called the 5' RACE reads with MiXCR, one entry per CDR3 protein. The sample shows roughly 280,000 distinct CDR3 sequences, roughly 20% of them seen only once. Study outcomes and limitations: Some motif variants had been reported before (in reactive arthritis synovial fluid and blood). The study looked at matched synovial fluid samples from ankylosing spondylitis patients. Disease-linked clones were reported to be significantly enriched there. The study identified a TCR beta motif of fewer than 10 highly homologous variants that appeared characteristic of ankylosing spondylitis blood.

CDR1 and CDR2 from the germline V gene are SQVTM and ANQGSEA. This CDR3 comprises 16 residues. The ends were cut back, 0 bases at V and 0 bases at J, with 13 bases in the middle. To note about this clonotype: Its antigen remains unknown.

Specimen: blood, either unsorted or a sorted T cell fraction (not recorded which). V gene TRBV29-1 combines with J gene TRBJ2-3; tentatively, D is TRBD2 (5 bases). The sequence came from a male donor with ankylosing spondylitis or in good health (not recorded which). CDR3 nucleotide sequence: TGCAGCGTTGAAGATCGGTTGCGGGCCAGCACAGATACGCAGTATTTT. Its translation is CSVEDRLRASTDTQYF.